This T cell receptor beta chain appears in the sequencing data of a study of T cell changes during pregnancy in multiple sclerosis. Germline-derived CDR1 and CDR2 are SGHDT and YYEEEE. The CDR3 has 12 amino acids. The ends were cut back, 4 bases at V and 8 bases at J, with 12 bases in the middle. The count of this clone is one. The table came from immunoSEQ multiplex PCR; TCRdb's copy has only in-frame clones and leaves some out. The data hold more than 75,000 clones, with around 93% observed a single time. The clonotype was recovered from a female donor with multiple sclerosis, enrolled in a pregnancy study. The input for sequencing was peripheral blood, taken in the third trimester of pregnancy. The rearrangement links TRBV5-6 to TRBJ1-2, with D possibly TRBD1 on 5 matching bases. This chain's CDR3 is CASSRDGGGYTF. CDR3 DNA sequence: TGTGCCAGCAGCAGGGACGGGGGGGGCTACACCTTC.